This TCR beta chain was profiled in a study of OX40 agonist ivuxolimab in advanced cancers. Comments on this clone: The antigen remains undetermined.

The table came from immunoSEQ multiplex PCR; TCRdb's copy has only in-frame clones and leaves some out. The profile shows approximately 70,000 clones, around four fifths of them singletons. Study-level points and caveats: Nonresponders included some who also had low normalized T-cell clonal expansion.

The CDR3 loop spans 14 amino acids. CDR1 and CDR2 from the germline V gene are SGHRS and YFSETQ. V was clipped by 4 bases and J by 5 bases; unmatched bases: 6. The sample in question was CD4+ or CD8+ T cells sorted from blood, obtained in a trial of the OX40 agonist ivuxolimab. This chain connects TRBV5-1 to TRBJ2-5; 9 bases line up with TRBD1. This sequence originates from an adult with an advanced solid tumor such as melanoma, head and neck, liver or kidney cancer. CDR3 bases: TGCGCCAGCAGCCCGACGGGACAGGGTGAGACCCAGTACTTC. This gives the protein CASSPTGQGETQYF.